This T cell receptor beta chain appears in the sequencing data of a study of T cell repertoires in cytomegalovirus infection. TCRdb analysed the reads with MiXCR anew, one entry per CDR3 protein. The table has more than 150,000 distinct CDR3 sequences, roughly 19% seen once; the top ten hold around 2.7%. The V end lost 0 bases, the J end lost 0 bases, and 6 bases lay between the germline ends. The germline gives CDR1 MGHRA, CDR2 YSYEKL. This CDR3 contains 15 residues. The sequenced sample was PBMCs. This receptor was taken from a human donor in good health (CMV status not recorded). Some clones in this sample may be carry-over from other donors' samples. The V gene is TRBV4-1, the J gene TRBJ2-1; D is unresolved. The CDR3 sequence is CASSQDKSSYNEQFF. CDR3 coding DNA: TGCGCCAGCAGCCAAGACAAGAGCTCCTACAATGAGCAGTTCTTC.